This TCR beta chain was obtained from a study of shared clonotypes between healthy human individuals (dated by TCRdb to between 2020 and 2021). Turning to the overall study: A few men and a couple of women, aged 18 to 49 years, made up the cohort. Blood TCR repertoires of 5 or 6 healthy adults were deeply sequenced to estimate repertoire size and the extent of clonotype sharing between individuals. For each donor, three plates each were used for CD4 naive and CD4 memory, two plates were used for CD8 naive, and one plate was used for CD8 memory. Leukapheresis yielded between about 0.85 and 10 billion PBMCs per donor. Different laboratories and diverse techniques were used to prepare libraries and sequence TCR repertoires, to increase sequencing depth and limit assay-specific biases.

Using the deep immunoSEQ assay, multiplex PCR amplified TCR CDR3 regions from genomic DNA. Genomic DNA extracted from each cell subset was distributed evenly over all wells of several immunoSEQ 96-well plates, and each plate served as one replicate. For sorted subsets, each replicate PCR was loaded with 200 ng genomic DNA, equivalent to 32,000 or so T cell genomes. The purified libraries were quantified using a Qubit 3.0 fluorometer, sized with a Bioanalyzer 2100, and then quantified again using the KAPA Library Quantification kit. Every immunoSEQ 96-well plate was sequenced on a separate single-read 150-cycle Illumina NextSeq 550 flow cell. On the study's bioinformatics: Because the immunoSEQ output held only junctional sequences and lacked quality scores, the filtering could not match the filtering applied to full-length reads. Sequences were annotated with PyIR, a Python wrapper for IgBLAST v1.9, using IMGT germline references to assign V/J genes and CDR3. Reads with weak V/J assignments (E-value above 1e-6), missing CDR3, stop codons, out-of-frame junctions, or ambiguous translated residues were removed. V3J clonotypes were defined as sequences sharing the same inferred V gene, J gene, and CDR3 amino acid sequence. Percentage overlap between repertoires was calculated by dividing the number of shared unique clonotypes by the size of the smaller repertoire. Richness of each repertoire was evaluated using RTK rarefaction, the Chao1 estimator, and Recon v2.1 estimates of unobserved clonotypes. For all TCRbeta clonotypes obtained by the gDNA method from a handful of donors, generation probabilities were computed with OLGA. TCRdb provides this immuneACCESS table in a form limited to in-frame rearrangements. Some clones are lacking; in checked studies, under half of them reflect an unresolved V gene, and why the rest are absent is not known. V and J calls and clone size follow that table, whereas D and trimming were derived from the DNA. The sample contains around 940,000 clones, about 80% of them found a single time. The biggest ten clones account for 1.5% of the sample.

Healthy HIV-negative adults with no recently reported acute infections or vaccinations were included as donors. All donors were Caucasian adults living in Nashville, Tennessee, USA. CD4+ T cells were enriched by magnetic negative selection, after which naive cells were positively selected on CD45RA and the negative fraction was taken as the memory subset. Blood was obtained by leukapheresis, after which PBMCs were separated by Ficoll-Histopaque density gradient centrifugation and cryopreserved in liquid nitrogen vapor phase. Purity and quantity of every magnetically sorted T cell population were checked by analytical flow cytometry. Each sorted fraction had its genomic DNA isolated and then quantified by UV absorbance on a Nanodrop 2000c. The CDR3 contains 12 residues, cysteine and phenylalanine counted. Only the CDR3 region is kept as DNA, spanning 36 bases read in frame from base 1. The germline V gene (reference sequence) gives CDR1 as WNHNN and CDR2 as SYGVQD. V and J are truncated by 6 bases and 7 bases respectively, leaving an intervening sequence of 10 bases.

Summary of the overall study and its limitations: Sharing across a few donors was observed for around 5% of naive CD4, about 3.2% of naive CD8, about 2.3% of memory CD4, and approximately 0.41% of memory CD8 clonotypes. Incomplete sequencing was indicated by rarefaction of sorted-subset datasets, despite the large sequencing depth. Larger estimated clonotype richness was generally found for naive subsets than for memory subsets. Only blood was sampled, and tissue TCR repertoires likely differ from those in blood. Pairwise subsampling indicated that sequencing depth was expected to affect the degree of clonotype sharing among donors. Compared with non-shared clonotypes, the clonotypes found in all four sorted-subset donors had higher generation probabilities. The genetic and exposure-history diversity represented was limited by the small number of donors.

This clone was observed at least ten times. Its antigen remains undetermined. Nothing much larger sits one base from this clone, and base qualities are not available. The sequence links TRBV10-1 to TRBJ1-5; no confident D gene assignment can be made. This receptor was obtained from a man aged 18 to 30 in good health. Sequenced material: memory CD4+ T cells sorted from blood. The sample's cell subset or site, from its label and the paper: CD45RA-negative fraction. The CDR3 loop reads CASRDHNQPQHF. Read as DNA, the sequence is TGCGCCAGCAGGGATCACAACCAGCCCCAGCATTTT.